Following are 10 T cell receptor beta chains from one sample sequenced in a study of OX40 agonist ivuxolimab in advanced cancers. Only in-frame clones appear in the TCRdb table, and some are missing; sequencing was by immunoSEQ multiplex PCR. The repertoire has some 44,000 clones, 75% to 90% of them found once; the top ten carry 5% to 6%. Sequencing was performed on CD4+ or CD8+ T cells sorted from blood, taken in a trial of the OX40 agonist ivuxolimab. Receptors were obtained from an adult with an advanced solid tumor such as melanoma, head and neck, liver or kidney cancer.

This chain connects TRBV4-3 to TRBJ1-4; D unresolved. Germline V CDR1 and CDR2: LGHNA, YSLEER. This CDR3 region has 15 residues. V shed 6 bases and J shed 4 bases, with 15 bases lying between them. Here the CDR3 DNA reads TGCGCCAGCAGGCCAAGAGGAGGCTTTAATGAAAAACTGTTTTTT. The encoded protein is CASRPRGGFNEKLFF.

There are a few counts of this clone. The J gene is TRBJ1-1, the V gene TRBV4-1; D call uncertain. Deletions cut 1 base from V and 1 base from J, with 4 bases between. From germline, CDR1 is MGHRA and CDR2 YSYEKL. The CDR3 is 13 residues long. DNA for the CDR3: TGCGCCAGCAGCCAAGTAGGGAACACTGAAGCTTTCTTT. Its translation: CASSQVGNTEAFF.

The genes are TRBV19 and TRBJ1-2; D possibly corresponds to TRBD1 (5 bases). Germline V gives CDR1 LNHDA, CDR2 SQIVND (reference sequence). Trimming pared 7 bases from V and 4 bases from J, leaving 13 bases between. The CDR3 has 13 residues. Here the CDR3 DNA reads TGTGCCAGTACCGACAGAAAAACCTATGGCTACACCTTC. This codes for CASTDRKTYGYTF.

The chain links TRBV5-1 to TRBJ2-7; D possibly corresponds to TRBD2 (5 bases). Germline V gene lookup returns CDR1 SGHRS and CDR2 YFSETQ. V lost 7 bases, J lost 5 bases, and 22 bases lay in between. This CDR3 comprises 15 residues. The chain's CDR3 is CASGSPLGSRHEQYF. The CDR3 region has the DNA TGCGCCAGCGGCTCGCCCTTGGGGAGTCGGCACGAGCAGTACTTC.

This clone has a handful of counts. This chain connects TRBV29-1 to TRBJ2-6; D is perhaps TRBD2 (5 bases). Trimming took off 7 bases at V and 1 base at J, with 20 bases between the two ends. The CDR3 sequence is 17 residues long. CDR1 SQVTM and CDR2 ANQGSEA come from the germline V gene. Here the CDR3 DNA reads TGCAGCGCAATAATTGGACTGAGGACGTCTGGGGCCAACGTCCTGACTTTC. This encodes CSAIIGLRTSGANVLTF.

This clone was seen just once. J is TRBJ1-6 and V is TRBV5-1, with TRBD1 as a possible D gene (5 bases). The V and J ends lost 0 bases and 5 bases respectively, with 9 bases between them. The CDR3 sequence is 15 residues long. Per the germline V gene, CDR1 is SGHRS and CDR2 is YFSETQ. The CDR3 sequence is CASSLGTGDNSPLHF. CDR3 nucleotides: TGCGCCAGCAGCTTGGGTACAGGAGATAATTCACCCCTCCACTTT.

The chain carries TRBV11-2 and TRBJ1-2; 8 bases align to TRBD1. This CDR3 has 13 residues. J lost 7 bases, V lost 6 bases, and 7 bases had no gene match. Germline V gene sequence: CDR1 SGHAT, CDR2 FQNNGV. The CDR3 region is CASRAGGQPGYTF. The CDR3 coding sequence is TGTGCCAGCAGGGCAGGGGGCCAGCCTGGCTACACCTTC. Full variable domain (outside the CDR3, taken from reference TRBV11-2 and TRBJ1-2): EAGVAQSPRYKIIEKRQSVAFWCNPISGHATLYWYQQILGQGPKLLIQFQNNGVVDDSQLPKDRFSAERLKGVDSTLKIQPAKLEDSAVYLCASRAGGQPGYTFGSGTRLTVV.

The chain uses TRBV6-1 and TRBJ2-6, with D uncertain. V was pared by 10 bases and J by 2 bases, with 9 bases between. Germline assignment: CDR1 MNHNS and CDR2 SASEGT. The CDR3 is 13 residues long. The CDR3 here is CAIRWPGANVLTF. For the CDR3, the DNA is TGTGCCATCCGTTGGCCTGGGGCCAACGTCCTGACTTTC.

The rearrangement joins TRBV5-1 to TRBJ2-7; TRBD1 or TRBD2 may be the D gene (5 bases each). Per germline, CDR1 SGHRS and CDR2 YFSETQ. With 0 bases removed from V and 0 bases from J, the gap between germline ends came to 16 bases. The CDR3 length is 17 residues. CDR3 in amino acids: CASSLANEGPVSYEQYF. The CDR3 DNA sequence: TGCGCCAGCAGCTTGGCCAACGAGGGGCCAGTCTCCTACGAGCAGTACTTC.

The CDR3: CASRLERLGGKITDTQYF. CDR3 nucleotide sequence: TGTGCCAGCAGATTAGAACGACTTGGGGGCAAAATTACAGATACGCAGTATTTT. The V gene is TRBV28, the J gene TRBJ2-3, with a possible D match to TRBD1 (6 bases). The length of the CDR3 is 18 residues. The germline V and J ends were trimmed by 6 bases and 3 bases, with 25 bases remaining between them. Per the germline V gene, CDR1 is MDHEN and CDR2 is SYDVKM.